This is a list of T cell receptor beta chains from one sample in a study. TCRdb re-derived calls from the 5' RACE reads in MiXCR, one entry per CDR3 protein. The table has just under 65,000 distinct CDR3 sequences, approximately 23% seen once. The material sequenced was memory CD4+ T cells sorted from a lymph node. These receptors originate from a female donor with breast cancer. Each CDR3 is given with its conserved first and last residue. D genes are given only for firm matches. Clone size, where shown, is once, few, many, or a class for clones that have expanded.

many TRBJ2-1 TRBD2 13 TRBV5-1 TGCGCCAGCAATAATGGGAGGGCCTCCGAGCAGTTCTTC CASNNGRASEQFF
few TRBJ2-6 . 14 TRBV12-3/TRBV12-4 TGTGCCAGCAGCGCCCTATCTGGGGCCAACGTCCTGACTTTC CASSALSGANVLTF
few TRBJ2-3 . 15 TRBV4-1 TGCGCCAGCAGCCAAGATGGACAGACCACAGATACGCAGTATTTT CASSQDGQTTDTQYF
many TRBJ1-2 . 13 TRBV5-1 TGCGCCAGCAGCTTGGCAGGACCCTATGGCTACACCTTC CASSLAGPYGYTF
few TRBJ2-4 . 15 TRBV5-4 TGTGCCAGCAGACGGGACCTCGGAGTTGAAAACATTCAGTACTTC CASRRDLGVENIQYF
. TRBJ2-5 . 14 TRBV9 TGTGCCAGCGGCAGAGGAGGGCCGGGGGAGACCCAGTACTTC CASGRGGPGETQYF
few TRBJ2-7 . 12 TRBV6-6 TGTGCCAGCAACTCGGGGACCTACGAGCAGTACTTC CASNSGTYEQYF
many TRBJ1-2 TRBD1 16 TRBV6-1 TGTGCCAGCAGCTCCGGGACAGGGAGAGACTTGAATGGCTACACCTTC CASSSGTGRDLNGYTF
few TRBJ1-5 . 14 TRBV9 TGTGCCAGCAGCGTAGGCAGGGAGGGTTCGCCCCAGCATTTT CASSVGREGSPQHF
few TRBJ2-6 TRBD1 16 TRBV7-3 TGTGCCAGCAGCTTCTACAGGGGCACTGGGGCCAACGTCCTGACTTTC CASSFYRGTGANVLTF
. TRBJ2-7 . 14 TRBV27 TGTGCCAGCAGACGGGACGGGACCTCCTACGAGCAGTACTTC CASRRDGTSYEQYF